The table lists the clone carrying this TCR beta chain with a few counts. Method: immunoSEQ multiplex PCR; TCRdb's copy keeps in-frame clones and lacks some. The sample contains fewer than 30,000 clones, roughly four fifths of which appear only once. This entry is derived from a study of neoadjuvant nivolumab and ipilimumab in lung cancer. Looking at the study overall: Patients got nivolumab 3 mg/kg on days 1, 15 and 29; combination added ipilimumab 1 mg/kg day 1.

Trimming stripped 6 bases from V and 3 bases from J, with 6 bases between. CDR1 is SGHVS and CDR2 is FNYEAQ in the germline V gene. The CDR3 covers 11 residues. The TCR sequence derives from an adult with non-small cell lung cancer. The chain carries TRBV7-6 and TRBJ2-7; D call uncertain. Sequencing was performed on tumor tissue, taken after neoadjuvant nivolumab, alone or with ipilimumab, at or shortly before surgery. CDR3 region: CASSWGYEQYF. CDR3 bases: TGTGCCAGCAGTTGGGGCTACGAGCAGTACTTC.